These T cell receptor beta chains were read from a single sample in a study of cytomegalovirus exposure and HLA in healthy donors. The repertoire was sequenced with immunoSEQ multiplex PCR; TCRdb's copy has only in-frame clones and lacks some. Altogether around 61,000 clones are present, about 80% being singletons, with the ten largest covering 1.5% to 2%. The source material was PBMCs. These receptors were obtained from a man aged 40-49 years in good health and CMV-seronegative. Both conserved end residues are part of each CDR3. Fields, in order: D gene, clone size, V gene, J gene, CDR3 DNA, CDR3 protein. A D gene is named only where the DNA matches it firmly. The listing skips clone size in some rows; elsewhere it reads once, few, many or a size class.

.	.	TRBV2	TRBJ1-1	TGTGCCAGCCTTTGGCGAGGGCACACTGAAGCTTTCTTT	CASLWRGHTEAFF
.	.	TRBV29-1	TRBJ1-6	TGCAGCGTTCAACAGGGAACTAATTCACCCCTCCACTTT	CSVQQGTNSPLHF
TRBD1	.	TRBV7-6	TRBJ2-7	TGTGCCAGCAGCTTGGGACAGGGTGGGTCCTACGAGCAGTACTTC	CASSLGQGGSYEQYF
.	.	TRBV6-6	TRBJ2-3	TGTGCCAGCAGTTATAGCAGGGGCTGGACAGATACGCAGTATTTT	CASSYSRGWTDTQYF
.	.	TRBV5-1	TRBJ2-2	TGCGCCAGCAGCCCCACCTCTAGTTCCACCGGGGAGCTGTTTTTT	CASSPTSSSTGELFF
TRBD2	.	TRBV2	TRBJ2-5	TGTGCCAGCATGAGCGGGGGGTACCAAGAGACCCAGTACTTC	CASMSGGYQETQYF
.	.	TRBV7-8	TRBJ1-1	TGTGCCAGCAGCTTCTCCAGTACTGAAGCTTTCTTT	CASSFSSTEAFF
.	.	TRBV11-2	TRBJ1-6	TGTGCCAGCAGCTTAGAGTCAGCGGGACGAGGGCTACAACTCAATTCACCCCTCCACTTT	CASSLESAGRGLQLNSPLHF
TRBD1	.	TRBV4-3	TRBJ1-2	TGCGCCAGCAGCCGAGGACAGGGGAACTATGGCTACACCTTC	CASSRGQGNYGYTF
.	.	TRBV18	TRBJ1-1	TGTGCCAGCTCACCAACGAGGATAACGAACACTGAAGCTTTCTTT	CASSPTRITNTEAFF
TRBD1	.	TRBV9	TRBJ2-7	TGTGCCAGCAGCGCCGATCTCCCGGGACAGGGAAGCTCCTACGAGCAGTACTTC	CASSADLPGQGSSYEQYF
TRBD1	once	TRBV5-4	TRBJ2-2	TGTGCCAGCAGCAGGTACAGGGGGGACACCGGGGAGCTGTTTTTT	CASSRYRGDTGELFF
TRBD1	.	TRBV2	TRBJ1-4	TGTGCCAGCAGAGTCACAGGGGGCAAGGATGAAAAACTGTTTTTT	CASRVTGGKDEKLFF
.	.	TRBV6-6	TRBJ2-3	TGTGCCAGCCTTTGGGGGGGCGCAGATACGCAGTATTTT	CASLWGGADTQYF
.	.	TRBV14	TRBJ1-1	TGTGCCAGCAGAGAACAGCCAAACACTGAAGCTTTCTTT	CASREQPNTEAFF
.	.	TRBV19	TRBJ1-1	TGTGCCAGTAGTCCGAGGCAGAGGAACACTGAAGCTTTCTTT	CASSPRQRNTEAFF
TRBD2	.	TRBV30	TRBJ2-1	TGTGCCTGGGTTTTTGGGGGGGGACACAATGAGCAGTTCTTC	CAWVFGGGHNEQFF
.	once	TRBV29-1	TRBJ1-2	TGCAGCGTTGACGGGGGGACTGATTTCAACTATGGCTACACCTTC	CSVDGGTDFNYGYTF
.	.	TRBV19	TRBJ1-2	TGTGCCAGTACCAAGAGTGAAAAGCGGCACTACACCTTC	CASTKSEKRHYTF
TRBD2	.	TRBV11-2	TRBJ2-4	TGTGCCAGCAGCTTAGTTTCTAGCGGTACAAACATTCAGTACTTC	CASSLVSSGTNIQYF
.	.	TRBV5-4	TRBJ1-1	TGTGCCAGCAGCTTGGGCCTAGAAGCTTTCTTT	CASSLGLEAFF
TRBD1	.	TRBV14	TRBJ2-3	TGTGCCAGCAGCTTCCGCAGGGGGATTAGCACAGATACGCAGTATTTT	CASSFRRGISTDTQYF
TRBD1	few	TRBV30	TRBJ2-1	TGTGCCTGGAGTGCGGCCGCAGGGGGACGGTTCTTC	CAWSAAAGGRFF
.	.	TRBV27	TRBJ1-5	TGTGCCAGCAGAAAACAGGGTGGGGATCAGCCCCAGCATTTT	CASRKQGGDQPQHF
.	.	TRBV4-3	TRBJ1-3	TGCGCCAGCAGCCAAGATCCATCCGAGCTCTCTGGAAACACCATATATTTT	CASSQDPSELSGNTIYF
.	.	TRBV7-2	TRBJ2-5	TGTGCCAGCAGCTTGGAGCTCTTTGCTGGGGGGGCGGGGGAGACCCAGTACTTC	CASSLELFAGGAGETQYF
TRBD2	.	TRBV7-2	TRBJ2-3	TGTGCCAGCAGCTTAGCTCGACTAGCGGGGCCCACAGATACGCAGTATTTT	CASSLARLAGPTDTQYF
TRBD1	.	TRBV5-1	TRBJ1-2	TGCGCCAGCAGCTTGGTGGGACAGGGAAGTGGTTCGCCTACGGGCTACACCTTC	CASSLVGQGSGSPTGYTF
TRBD1	.	TRBV14	TRBJ2-1	TGTGCCAGCAGCCAAGGCCCTCTTACAGGGGCGGCCCACAATGAGCAGTTCTTC	CASSQGPLTGAAHNEQFF
.	.	TRBV5-1	TRBJ1-3	TGCGCCAGCAGGGGGTCGGGGTCTTACGGAAACACCATATATTTT	CASRGSGSYGNTIYF
.	.	TRBV10-1	TRBJ2-3	TGCGCCAGCAGTGAGTCGACCCCTAGCCCGACCTCCACAGATACGCAGTATTTT	CASSESTPSPTSTDTQYF
TRBD2	.	TRBV5-1	TRBJ2-1	TGCGCCAGCAGGGGGACTAGCGGGGGAAACAATGAGCAGTTCTTC	CASRGTSGGNNEQFF
TRBD2	.	TRBV5-6	TRBJ2-5	TGTGCCAGCAGCTTCGGGGAGGGATCCGCGCAGTACTTC	CASSFGEGSAQYF
.	.	TRBV29-1	TRBJ2-5	TGCAGCCAACTTGGGGGGAACGGGCAAGAGACCCAGTACTTC	CSQLGGNGQETQYF
.	.	TRBV5-1	TRBJ2-7	TGCGCCCCCAGGTGGGGAGAGGGATACGAGCAGTACTTC	CAPRWGEGYEQYF
TRBD1	.	TRBV28	TRBJ1-1	TGTGCCAGCAGGCCCCCGGGACAGGTGAACACTGAAGCTTTCTTT	CASRPPGQVNTEAFF
.	.	TRBV4-3	TRBJ1-1	TGCGCCAGCAGCCAAGGGCCCGTCACTGAAGCTTTCTTT	CASSQGPVTEAFF
.	.	TRBV2	TRBJ1-5	TGTGCCAGCAGTGAATCTACTCCGCTCAATCAGCCCCAGCATTTT	CASSESTPLNQPQHF